This T cell receptor (beta chain) was captured by sequencing in a study of T cells in Graves' hyperthyroidism and ophthalmopathy. Fresh peripheral blood, roughly 9.8 ml of it, supplied the PBMCs. Amplification of TCR beta CDR3 regions used RNA as the template. An initial round of RT-PCR targeting the TCR CDR3 relied on the HTBI primer set. TCRdb reanalysed the multiplex PCR reads using MiXCR and keeps one entry per CDR3 protein. The sample lists about 840,000 distinct CDR3 sequences; roughly 40% were seen once. V was clipped by 5 bases and J by 8 bases, with 24 bases between them. CDR3 size: 16 residues. Germline V gene data show CDR1 as SGHAT and CDR2 as FQNNGV.

The sequenced sample was blood. The J gene is TRBJ1-2, the V gene TRBV11-2, with a possible D match to TRBD1 (5 bases). This clonotype originated in a man younger than 30 with Graves' hyperthyroidism. The CDR3 loop reads CASSPGTAGRPWGYTF. The CDR3 nucleotides read TGTGCCAGCAGCCCGGGGACGGCGGGCAGGCCGTGGGGCTACACCTTC.